The rows below give T cell receptor beta chains drawn from one sample of a study of T-cell memory formation after mild COVID-19. TCRdb reprocessed the 5' RACE reads with MiXCR, giving one entry per CDR3 protein. Among under 450,000 distinct CDR3 sequences listed, about 25% were seen once. The sequencing input was PBMCs or a T cell subset sorted from them (not recorded which). Receptors were obtained from an adult woman who had mild COVID-19 (a few samples of this study predate the infection). Cell type and time point are not known. Each CDR3 is given with its conserved first and last residue. D genes are given only for firm matches. Size values are once, few and many counts, or a class for expanded clones, and some rows have none.

v_gene: TRBV12-3/TRBV12-4
abundance: few
j_gene: TRBJ2-7
d_gene: TRBD1
CDR3nt: TGTGCCAGCAGTTGGACAGGGGTACCCTACGAGCAGTACTTC
CDR3aa: CASSWTGVPYEQYF

v_gene: TRBV12-3/TRBV12-4
abundance: -
j_gene: TRBJ1-4
d_gene: TRBD1
CDR3nt: TGTGCCAGCAGTTTAACGGGACAGGGACGAGAAAAACTGTTTTTT
CDR3aa: CASSLTGQGREKLFF

v_gene: TRBV20-1
abundance: -
j_gene: TRBJ2-7
d_gene: -
CDR3nt: TGCAGTGCTTCCGACCTGACCCGAAGCTCCTACGAGCAGTACTTC
CDR3aa: CSASDLTRSSYEQYF

v_gene: TRBV5-1
abundance: few
j_gene: TRBJ2-7
d_gene: TRBD2
CDR3nt: TGCGCCAGCAGCTCAAGATCGGGACTAGTAAACGAGCAGTACTTC
CDR3aa: CASSSRSGLVNEQYF

v_gene: TRBV18
abundance: few
j_gene: TRBJ2-7
d_gene: TRBD1
CDR3nt: TGTGCCAGCTCGCCTATGACAGGGGAAGAGCAGTACTTC
CDR3aa: CASSPMTGEEQYF

v_gene: TRBV7-9
abundance: few
j_gene: TRBJ1-6
d_gene: -
CDR3nt: TGTGCCAGCAGCTTACGATCCGGGGGAAATTCACCCCTCCACTTT
CDR3aa: CASSLRSGGNSPLHF

v_gene: TRBV29-1
abundance: -
j_gene: TRBJ2-3
d_gene: TRBD2
CDR3nt: TGCAGCGTCCTAGGGCTAGCGGGGGAAGATACGCAGTATTTT
CDR3aa: CSVLGLAGEDTQYF

v_gene: TRBV19
abundance: -
j_gene: TRBJ2-7
d_gene: TRBD1
CDR3nt: TGTGCCAGTAGTATAGCCGCAGTCCCGGGACAGGGAGGATTCCACGAGCAGTACTTC
CDR3aa: CASSIAAVPGQGGFHEQYF

v_gene: TRBV25-1
abundance: -
j_gene: TRBJ1-4
d_gene: -
CDR3nt: TGTGCCAGCAGTGCCCTGGGGAAACTGTTTTTT
CDR3aa: CASSALGKLFF

v_gene: TRBV15
abundance: -
j_gene: TRBJ1-6
d_gene: -
CDR3nt: TGTGCCACCAGCAGAGAGAGCGTAGAAAATTCACCCCTCCACTTT
CDR3aa: CATSRESVENSPLHF

v_gene: TRBV4-2
abundance: -
j_gene: TRBJ1-1
d_gene: TRBD1
CDR3nt: TGTGCCAGCAGCCAAGATGACAGGGTAGGCACTGAAGCTTTCTTT
CDR3aa: CASSQDDRVGTEAFF

v_gene: TRBV18
abundance: few
j_gene: TRBJ2-7
d_gene: TRBD2
CDR3nt: TGTGCCAGCTCACGAGGGCGGCCGGGGGGCGAGCAGTACTTC
CDR3aa: CASSRGRPGGEQYF

v_gene: TRBV12-3/TRBV12-4
abundance: -
j_gene: TRBJ2-4
d_gene: TRBD2
CDR3nt: TGTGCCAGCAGTTGGGGGGGGAACATTCAGTACTTC
CDR3aa: CASSWGGNIQYF

v_gene: TRBV12-3/TRBV12-4
abundance: -
j_gene: TRBJ2-4
d_gene: TRBD2
CDR3nt: TGTGCCAGCCAGCTAGCGGGGTTGCAAAACATTCAGTACTTC
CDR3aa: CASQLAGLQNIQYF

v_gene: TRBV27
abundance: -
j_gene: TRBJ2-2
d_gene: -
CDR3nt: TGTGCCAGCAGTAGGGGGGGTGCGCGGGAGCTGTTTTTT
CDR3aa: CASSRGGARELFF

v_gene: TRBV20-1
abundance: -
j_gene: TRBJ2-7
d_gene: -
CDR3nt: TGCAGTGCTAGAGGGCCTAGGGGCGGGGAGCAGTACTTC
CDR3aa: CSARGPRGGEQYF

v_gene: TRBV7-2
abundance: few
j_gene: TRBJ2-3
d_gene: -
CDR3nt: TGTGCCAGCAGCTTAGCCTGGGACGGAACCACAGATACGCAGTATTTT
CDR3aa: CASSLAWDGTTDTQYF

v_gene: TRBV7-9
abundance: -
j_gene: TRBJ2-7
d_gene: -
CDR3nt: TGTGCCAGCAGCCCCGCGGGGAACTACGAGCAGTACTTC
CDR3aa: CASSPAGNYEQYF

v_gene: TRBV15
abundance: -
j_gene: TRBJ2-7
d_gene: -
CDR3nt: TGTGCCACCAGCAGAGGACACTACGAGCAGTACTTC
CDR3aa: CATSRGHYEQYF

v_gene: TRBV7-3
abundance: -
j_gene: TRBJ2-3
d_gene: TRBD2
CDR3nt: TGTGCCAGCAGCCTAAGCGGGATTGGCACAGATACGCAGTATTTT
CDR3aa: CASSLSGIGTDTQYF

v_gene: TRBV20-1
abundance: few
j_gene: TRBJ2-3
d_gene: -
CDR3nt: TGCAGTGCCTCCGGGAATCCCACAGATACGCAGTATTTT
CDR3aa: CSASGNPTDTQYF

v_gene: TRBV29-1
abundance: -
j_gene: TRBJ2-7
d_gene: TRBD1
CDR3nt: TGCAGCGTTGAACGGGACAGGGGGTACGAGCAGTACTTC
CDR3aa: CSVERDRGYEQYF

v_gene: TRBV7-3
abundance: few
j_gene: TRBJ1-1
d_gene: -
CDR3nt: TGTGCCAGCAGCTTAACAGAGGGCCCGTGCCGCCCGGACACGAACACTGAAGCTTTCTTT
CDR3aa: CASSLTEGPCRPDTNTEAFF

v_gene: TRBV24-1
abundance: -
j_gene: TRBJ2-3
d_gene: TRBD1
CDR3nt: TGTGCCACTGGGATTGACAGGGGGCTCGCAGATACGCAGTATTTT
CDR3aa: CATGIDRGLADTQYF

v_gene: TRBV24-1
abundance: -
j_gene: TRBJ1-2
d_gene: -
CDR3nt: TGTGCCACCAGTGATTTCCCTTCAGGCGGCTACACCTTC
CDR3aa: CATSDFPSGGYTF

v_gene: TRBV5-1
abundance: many
j_gene: TRBJ2-5
d_gene: -
CDR3nt: TGTGCCAGCAGCTTAGACGAGACCCAGTACTTC
CDR3aa: CASSLDETQYF

v_gene: TRBV5-4
abundance: -
j_gene: TRBJ2-5
d_gene: TRBD1
CDR3nt: TGTGCCAGCAGCCGGTCGACAGGGGGTGGGGAGACCCAGTACTTC
CDR3aa: CASSRSTGGGETQYF